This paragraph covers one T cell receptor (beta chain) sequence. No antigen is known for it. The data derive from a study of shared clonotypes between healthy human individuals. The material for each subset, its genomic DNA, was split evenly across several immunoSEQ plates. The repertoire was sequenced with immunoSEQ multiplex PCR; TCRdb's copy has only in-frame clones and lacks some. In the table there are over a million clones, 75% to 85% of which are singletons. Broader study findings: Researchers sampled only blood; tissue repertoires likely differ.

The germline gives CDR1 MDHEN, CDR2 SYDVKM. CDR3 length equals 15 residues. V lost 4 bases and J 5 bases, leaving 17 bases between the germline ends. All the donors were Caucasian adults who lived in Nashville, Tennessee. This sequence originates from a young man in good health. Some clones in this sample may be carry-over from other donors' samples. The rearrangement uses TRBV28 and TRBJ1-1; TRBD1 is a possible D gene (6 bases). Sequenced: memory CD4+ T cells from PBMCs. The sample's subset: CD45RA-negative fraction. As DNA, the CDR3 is TGTGCCAGCAGTTACATGACAGGTCCAAGGACTGAAGCTTTCTTT. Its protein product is CASSYMTGPRTEAFF.